These T cell receptor beta chains were read from a single sample in a study of cytomegalovirus exposure and HLA in healthy donors. Some clones are missing from TCRdb's copy, which holds only in-frame ones; the method was immunoSEQ multiplex PCR. The table shows fewer than 250,000 clones, with approximately 80% occurring only once. The sequenced sample consisted of PBMCs. The source is a boy younger than 10 in good health and CMV-seronegative. The conserved cysteine and the conserved F or W are not part of the CDR3 here. Each record gives: CDR3 protein, V gene, D gene, J gene. D genes are given only for firm matches.

ASSLESQGDYT TRBV13 TRBD1 TRBJ1-2
ASSLGVNRGHNQPQH TRBV5-6 TRBD1 TRBJ1-5
ASRRQGEAEQF TRBV6-6 TRBD1 TRBJ2-1
ASNVGGTEAF TRBV19 . TRBJ1-1
ASSYASSGNTIY TRBV5-1 . TRBJ1-3
ASSLEARQGQGKGYT TRBV5-1 . TRBJ1-2
ASSAGLGETQY TRBV2 TRBD2 TRBJ2-5
ASNWETSTNEKLF TRBV2 . TRBJ1-4
ASSEFLGQDSPLH TRBV25-1 . TRBJ1-6
ATVLYGYT TRBV30 . TRBJ1-2
ASSTRNYQPQH TRBV19 . TRBJ1-5